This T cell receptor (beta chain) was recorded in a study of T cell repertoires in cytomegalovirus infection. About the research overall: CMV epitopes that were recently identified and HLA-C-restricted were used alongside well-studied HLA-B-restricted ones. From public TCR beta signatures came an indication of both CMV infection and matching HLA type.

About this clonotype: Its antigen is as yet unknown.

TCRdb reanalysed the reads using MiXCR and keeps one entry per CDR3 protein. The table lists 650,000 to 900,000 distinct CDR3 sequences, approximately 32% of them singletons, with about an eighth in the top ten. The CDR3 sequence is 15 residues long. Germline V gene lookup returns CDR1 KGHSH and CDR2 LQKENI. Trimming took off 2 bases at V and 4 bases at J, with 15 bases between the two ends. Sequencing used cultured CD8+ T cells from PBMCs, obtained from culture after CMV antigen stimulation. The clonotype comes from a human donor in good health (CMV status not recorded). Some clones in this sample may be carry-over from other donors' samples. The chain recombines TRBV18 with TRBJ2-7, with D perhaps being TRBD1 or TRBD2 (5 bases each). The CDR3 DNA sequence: TGTGCCAGCTCACCAATCCGTAGGGACGGTTACGAGCAGTACTTC. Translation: CASSPIRRDGYEQYF.